This T cell receptor (beta chain) is from a study of cytomegalovirus exposure and HLA in healthy donors. Study summary: Membership in the Caucasian-associated ancestry cluster was found for about 84% of 350 to 450 genotyped donors.

Use of 60 Vbeta and 13 Jbeta primers characterized the PCR. The protocol was immunoSEQ multiplex PCR, while the TCRdb copy is restricted to in-frame clones and leaves out a portion. The sample contains approximately 160,000 clones, almost 80% of which appear only once. V gave up 5 bases and J gave up 1 base, with 11 bases separating them. The CDR3 totals 15 residues. CDR1 and CDR2 from the germline V gene are MNHEY and SVGAGI. As regards this clone: What it recognizes is unknown.

Samples came from healthy bone marrow donors. Study-wide results and limits: Published work reported that the classifier diagnosed cytomegalovirus status with high specificity and sensitivity.

This rearrangement joins TRBV6-5 to TRBJ2-2; the D gene is possibly TRBD2 (7 bases). The material sequenced was PBMCs. This sequence originates from a man aged 18 to 35 in good health and CMV-seropositive. The CDR3 sequence: CASSVGGGNTGELFF. The DNA for the CDR3 is TGTGCCAGCAGTGTGGGAGGGGGGAACACCGGGGAGCTGTTTTTT.